The T cell receptor (beta chain) described here comes from a study of T cells in tumors and immune-related adverse events. The CDR3 loop spans 12 amino acids. The germline V and J ends were trimmed by 0 bases and 1 base, with 1 base remaining between them. Germline CDR1 and CDR2: SGHDN and FVKESK. Clones were read by immunoSEQ multiplex PCR, and TCRdb kept only the in-frame ones, dropping some. Seen here are 20,000 to 25,000 clones, 75% to 95% observed once, and the top ten hold 1.1% to 1.5%. The receptor's source is a female donor with metastatic renal cell carcinoma. This chain uses TRBV14 with TRBJ2-7; D call uncertain. Sequencing used lymph node tissue, obtained from a patient treated with anti-PD-1 therapy. CDR3 nucleotides: TGTGCCAGCAGCCAAGATTCCTACGAGCAGTACTTC. It translates to CASSQDSYEQYF. The full variable domain, in which reference TRBV14 and TRBJ2-7 provide the parts outside the CDR3, is EAGVTQFPSHSVIEKGQTVTLRCDPISGHDNLYWYRRVMGKEIKFLLHFVKESKQDESGMPNNRFLAERTGGTYSTLKVQPAELEDSGVYFCASSQDSYEQYFGPGTRLTVT.